The 5 T cell receptor beta chains listed next were all sequenced from one sample in a study of blood T cell repertoires in COVID-19. Assay: immunoSEQ multiplex PCR; the TCRdb copy retains only in-frame clones and omits some. The sample lists under 300,000 clones, 84% occurring once. The sample comprised peripheral blood. The receptors originated from a woman aged 40 to 55 who had recovered from COVID-19.

The V call is TRBV10-3, the J call TRBJ1-2; a possible D gene is TRBD1 (5 bases). Germline V gene data show CDR1 as ENHRY and CDR2 as SYGVKD. CDR3 size: 15 residues. V was pared by 2 bases and J by 4 bases, with 14 bases between. CDR3 sequence (DNA): TGTGCCATCAGTGAGGGGCAGGGCTTCGTCTATGGCTACACCTTC. Protein sequence: CAISEGQGFVYGYTF.

The chain uses TRBV5-4 and TRBJ2-1, with TRBD2 identical over 13 bases. Germline lookup yields CDR1 SGHNT and CDR2 YYREEE (reference sequence). J lost 0 bases, V lost 2 bases, and 11 bases had no gene match. This CDR3 is 20 amino acids long. CDR3 bases: TGTGCCAGCAGCTTATACCGACTAGCGGGGGGTCCAAGCTCCTACAATGAGCAGTTCTTC. Translation: CASSLYRLAGGPSSYNEQFF. Variable domain in full (rest from reference TRBV5-4 and TRBJ2-1): ETGVTQSPTHLIKTRGQQVTLRCSSQSGHNTVSWYQQALGQGPQFIFQYYREEENGRGNFPPRFSGLQFPNYSSELNVNALELDDSALYLCASSLYRLAGGPSSYNEQFFGPGTRLTVL.

This clone showed up just a few times. The chain has TRBV6-4 and TRBJ2-2, with TRBD1 matching over 10 bases. The junction had 4 bases not matched to a gene; V was cut back by 6 bases and J by 6 bases. The CDR3 has 14 residues. The germline gives CDR1 MRHNA, CDR2 SNTAGT. This chain's CDR3 is CASSRGQGSGELFF. The CDR3 DNA reads TGTGCCAGCAGCCGGGGACAGGGGTCCGGGGAGCTGTTTTTT.

This chain joins TRBV6-1 and TRBJ2-1, with TRBD2 matching 11 bases. Germline loops: CDR1 MNHNS, CDR2 SASEGT. This CDR3 spans 16 amino acids. V dropped 3 bases and J dropped 8; count of bases not matched to a gene: 9. The CDR3 DNA reads TGTGCCAGCAGTGATGGAGTAGCGGGGGGGCCATATGAGCAGTTCTTC. As protein: CASSDGVAGGPYEQFF.

This clone was recorded a few times. As DNA, the CDR3 is TGTGCCAGCAGCTCGCGGGGGAAGGTCGACGAGCAGTACTTC. This encodes CASSSRGKVDEQYF. The V and J genes are TRBV11-2 and TRBJ2-7; TRBD2 matches 7 bases. CDR1 and CDR2 (germline): SGHAT, FQNNGV. The CDR3 has 14 amino acids. V was pared by 4 bases and J by 5 bases, with 8 bases of the junction left unmatched.